The 19 T cell receptor beta chains in this list originate from one sample, sequenced in a study of glioma-infiltrating T cells. TCR alpha and beta CDR3 regions were amplified from RNA using iRepertoire nested multiplex PCR. MiXCR was run by TCRdb on the multiplex PCR reads, yielding one entry per CDR3 protein. The table shows approximately 4,500 distinct CDR3 sequences, with roughly 23% occurring only once. The sample consisted of glioma tissue, nonneoplastic brain tissue, or PBMCs (not recorded which). The receptors come from a human donor with low-grade glioma or glioblastoma, undergoing nonglioma brain surgery, or in good health (not recorded which).

Within the sample, this clonotype is medium-sized. The V call is TRBV28, the J call TRBJ2-3, with a weak D call TRBD1 (5 bases). The germline gives CDR1 MDHEN, CDR2 SYDVKM. V was cut by 10 bases and J by 3 bases, with 14 bases left in between. The CDR3 spans 13 residues. The CDR3 region is CATFGALTDTQYF. CDR3 sequence (DNA): TGTGCCACCTTTGGGGCCCTAACAGATACGCAGTATTTT.

Remarks on this clonotype: A read error may be the cause here, since a much bigger clone is one base away. The chain uses TRBV11-2 and TRBJ1-1, with D possibly being TRBD1 (5 bases). Germline-derived CDR1 and CDR2 are SGHAT and FQNNGV. The CDR3 totals 15 residues. The DNA for the CDR3 is TGTGGCAGCAGCTTAGGGCAGGGAATCCGAACTGAAGCTTTCTTT. Translated, it gives CGSSLGQGIRTEAFF.

Of note for this clonotype: One junction end disagrees with the germline gene, perhaps due to a read error. CDR3 sequence reads: CSSRGGDLYPDTQYF. The CDR3, as DNA: TGTTCCAGCAGGGGGGGGGACCTATACCCAGATACGCAGTATTTT. J is TRBJ2-3 and V is TRBV27, with D perhaps given as TRBD1 or TRBD2 (7 bases each). CDR1 MNHEY and CDR2 SMNVEV come from the germline V gene (reference sequence). The CDR3 contains 15 residues.

In this sample, this clonotype turned up many times. CDR3 amino acids: CASSPSRAGGRAVETQYF. The CDR3 nucleotides are TGTGCCAGCAGCCCATCCCGGGCGGGGGGGCGTGCGGTAGAGACCCAGTACTTC. This sequence joins TRBV7-9 and TRBJ2-5; 9 bases are a match to TRBD2. CDR3 length equals 18 residues. Germline lookup yields CDR1 SEHNR and CDR2 FQNEAQ (reference sequence). The trim removed 5 bases at V and 4 bases at J, leaving 17 bases unmatched.

The chain couples TRBV3-1 to TRBJ2-7, with 12 nucleotides matching TRBD1. Germline CDR1 LGHDT, CDR2 YNNKEL (reference sequence). This CDR3 region has 17 residues. Trimming took 0 bases from V and 6 from J; bases not matched to a gene: 9. The CDR3 protein is CASSQDGLGQGAREQYF. The CDR3 DNA reads TGTGCCAGCAGCCAAGATGGTCTGGGACAGGGGGCCCGCGAGCAGTACTTC.

On this clonotype itself: A clone one base away is much larger, so this may be a read error. The chain uses TRBV10-2 and TRBJ2-5; no definite D call. Germline V CDR1 and CDR2: WSHSY, SAAADI. V lost 6 bases to trimming and J lost 2 bases, with 10 bases between them. The CDR3 has 13 residues. The CDR3 region has the DNA TGCGCCAGCAGACTACTGAGACAAGAGACCCAGTACTTC. Residues: CASRLLRQETQYF.

By sample share, this clonotype is medium-sized. The chain has TRBV2 and TRBJ1-2; D possibly corresponds to TRBD1 (5 bases). CDR1 SNHLY and CDR2 FYNNEI come from the germline V gene. The CDR3 length is 13 residues. V lost 5 bases to trimming and J lost 8 bases, with 15 bases between them. In nucleotides, the CDR3 is TGTGCCAGCAGTTCCAAGGCGGGGGAAGGCTACACCTTC. It codes for CASSSKAGEGYTF. The full variable domain, completed using reference TRBV2 and TRBJ1-2, is EPEVTQTPSHQVTQMGQEVILRCVPISNHLYFYWYRQILGQKVEFLVSFYNNEISEKSEIFDDQFSVERPDGSNFTLKIRSTKLEDSAMYFCASSSKAGEGYTFGSGTRLTVV.

Judged by abundance, this clonotype is large (0.1 to 1%). The rearrangement joins TRBV27 to TRBJ2-5; TRBD2 aligns across 8 bases. This CDR3 region has 15 residues. Germline V CDR1 and CDR2: MNHEY, SMNVEV (reference sequence). V gave up 0 bases and J gave up 7 bases; unmatched junction bases: 7. Here the CDR3 DNA reads TGTGCCAGCAGTTTATCCCGGGGGGGCCTAATGACCCAGTACTTC. Amino acids: CASSLSRGGLMTQYF.

This clonotype was seen repeatedly, ten times or more. J is TRBJ2-3 and V is TRBV9; tentative D call: TRBD1 (6 bases). Trimming stripped 4 bases from V and 2 bases from J, with 11 bases between. CDR1 and CDR2 from the germline V gene are SGDLS and YYNGEE. This CDR3 spans 14 amino acids. CDR3: CASSPGQFTDTQYF. Written as DNA, the CDR3 is TGTGCCAGCAGCCCAGGACAGTTCACAGATACGCAGTATTTT.

This clonotype was picked up a small number of times. Just one base apart from a much larger clone, this may be a read error. The chain combines TRBV12-3 or TRBV12-4 with TRBJ1-1; a weak D match, TRBD1 (5 bases). CDR3 length: 11 residues. Here the CDR3 DNA reads TGTGTCAGCGGGGGTTTAACTGAAGCTTTCTTT. Residues: CVSGGLTEAFF.

This clonotype is deemed medium-sized. The V call is TRBV7-2, the J call TRBJ2-3; D unclear. Per germline, CDR1 SGHTA and CDR2 FQGNSA. The CDR3 runs to 13 residues. The V end was cut by 1 base, the J end by 4 bases, with 6 bases between. The chain's CDR3 is CASSLGRADTQYF. DNA for the CDR3: TGTGCCAGCAGCTTAGGTCGGGCAGATACGCAGTATTTT.

Concerning this clonotype: An end of the junction does not agree with germline; a read error may underlie this. The chain employs TRBV6-6 and TRBJ1-5, with no clear D. Per germline, CDR1 MNHNY and CDR2 SVGAGI (reference sequence). The CDR3 covers 14 residues. In nucleotides, the CDR3 is TGTGCCAGCAGAGGAGGAAGGCCCGTTTTGCCCCAGCGTTTT. It codes for CASRGGRPVLPQRF.

This clonotype qualifies as medium-sized. This chain joins TRBV12-3 or TRBV12-4 and TRBJ1-5, with a possible D match to TRBD1 (5 bases). CDR3 size: 16 residues. V was pared by 2 bases and J by 5 bases, with 16 bases between. This CDR3 reads CASSLNRGREDQPQHF. The CDR3 DNA reads as TGTGCCAGCAGTTTAAACCGAGGCAGGGAGGATCAGCCCCAGCATTTT.

This clonotype is termed medium-sized. This chain uses TRBV2 with TRBJ1-2, with a tentative D call TRBD1 (6 bases). Germline V gives CDR1 SNHLY, CDR2 FYNNEI. The CDR3 is 15 amino acids. V lost 2 bases to trimming and J lost 8 bases, with 18 bases between them. The CDR3 here is CASSERGTGGHGYTF. The CDR3 nucleotides read TGTGCCAGCAGTGAACGCGGAACGGGGGGCCACGGCTACACCTTC.

By share, this clonotype counts as medium-sized (0.01 to 0.1%). This chain uses TRBV28 with TRBJ2-5, with 12 bases identical to TRBD2. With 6 bases clipped from V and 5 bases from J, the junction kept 7 bases outside the gene matches. This CDR3 has 15 residues. Germline lookup yields CDR1 MDHEN and CDR2 SYDVKM. The CDR3 loop reads CASRKLAGGRETQYF. The CDR3 DNA reads as TGTGCCAGCAGGAAACTAGCGGGGGGCCGGGAGACCCAGTACTTC.

This rearrangement joins TRBV6-1 to TRBJ2-1; D might be TRBD1 (6 bases). CDR1 and CDR2 (germline): MNHNS, SASEGT. Trimming shortened V by 11 bases and J by 6 bases, and 20 bases separated the two germline ends. This CDR3 spans 14 amino acids. The CDR3 region is CAGKFQTGSNEQFF. The CDR3 nucleotides read TGTGCCGGCAAGTTTCAAACAGGGAGCAATGAGCAGTTCTTC.

By its share, this clonotype is medium-sized. This sequence joins TRBV20-1 and TRBJ2-5; 11 bases are shared with TRBD2. The CDR3 extends over 18 amino acids. The ends lost 4 bases at V and 5 bases at J; junction bases unmatched: 18. The germline CDR1 and CDR2 sequences are DFQATT and SNEGSKA (reference sequence). The CDR3 here is CSATRPGLAAEGGETQYF. The CDR3 coding sequence is TGCAGTGCTACCCGCCCGGGACTAGCGGCGGAGGGGGGGGAGACCCAGTACTTC.

The rearrangement uses TRBV11-3 and TRBJ1-1; D uncertain. The CDR3 length is 15 residues. The ends were cut back, 2 bases at V and 1 base at J, with 11 bases in the middle. Germline values: CDR1 SGHNT, CDR2 YENEEA. The CDR3 region is CASSLSSDRNTEAFF. The CDR3 coding sequence is TGTGCCAGCAGCTTATCGAGTGACCGGAACACTGAAGCTTTCTTT.

The sample holds many counts of this clonotype. The chain has TRBV12-3 or TRBV12-4 and TRBJ2-1; 12 nucleotides match TRBD2. The CDR3 is 16 amino acids. Trimming cost V 0 bases and J 7 bases; bases outside gene matches: 4. The CDR3 spells CASSLAPSGGANEQFF. CDR3 nucleotide sequence: TGTGCCAGCAGTTTAGCCCCTAGCGGGGGGGCAAATGAGCAGTTCTTC.